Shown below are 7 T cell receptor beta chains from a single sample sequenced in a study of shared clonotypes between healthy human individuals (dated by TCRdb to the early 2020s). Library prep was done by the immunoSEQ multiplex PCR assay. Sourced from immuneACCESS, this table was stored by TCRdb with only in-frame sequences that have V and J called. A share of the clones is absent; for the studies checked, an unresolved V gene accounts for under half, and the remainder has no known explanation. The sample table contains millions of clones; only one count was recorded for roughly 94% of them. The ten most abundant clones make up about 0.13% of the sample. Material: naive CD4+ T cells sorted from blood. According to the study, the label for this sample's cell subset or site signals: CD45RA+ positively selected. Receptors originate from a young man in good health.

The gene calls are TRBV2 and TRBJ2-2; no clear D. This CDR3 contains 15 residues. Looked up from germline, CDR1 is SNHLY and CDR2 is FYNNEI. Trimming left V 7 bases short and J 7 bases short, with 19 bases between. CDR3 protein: CASTQPGLRDGELFF. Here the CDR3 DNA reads TGTGCCAGCACCCAACCCGGGCTTAGGGACGGGGAGCTGTTTTTT.

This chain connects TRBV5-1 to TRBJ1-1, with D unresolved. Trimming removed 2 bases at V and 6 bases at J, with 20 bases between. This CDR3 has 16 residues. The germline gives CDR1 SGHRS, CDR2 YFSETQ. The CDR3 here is CASSLGSGLIVSEAFF. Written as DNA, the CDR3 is TGCGCCAGCAGCTTAGGCAGTGGGTTGATTGTCTCTGAAGCTTTCTTT.

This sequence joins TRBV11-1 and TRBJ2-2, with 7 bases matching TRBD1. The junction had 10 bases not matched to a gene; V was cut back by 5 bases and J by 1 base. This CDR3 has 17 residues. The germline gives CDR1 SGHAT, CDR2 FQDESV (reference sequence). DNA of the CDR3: TGTGCCAGCAGCGCGCATCAGGGGGTGGAGAACACCGGGGAGCTGTTTTTT. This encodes CASSAHQGVENTGELFF. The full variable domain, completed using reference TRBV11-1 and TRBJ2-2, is EAEVAQSPRYKITEKSQAVAFWCDPISGHATLYWYRQILGQGPELLVQFQDESVVDDSQLPKDRFSAERLKGVDSTLKIQPAELGDSAMYLCASSAHQGVENTGELFFGEGSRLTVL.

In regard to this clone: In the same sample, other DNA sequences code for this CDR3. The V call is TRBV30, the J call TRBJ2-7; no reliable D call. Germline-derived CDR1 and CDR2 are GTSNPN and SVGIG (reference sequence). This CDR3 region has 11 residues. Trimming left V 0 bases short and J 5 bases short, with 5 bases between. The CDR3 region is CAWSVKNEQYF. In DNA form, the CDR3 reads TGTGCCTGGAGTGTAAAAAACGAGCAGTACTTC.

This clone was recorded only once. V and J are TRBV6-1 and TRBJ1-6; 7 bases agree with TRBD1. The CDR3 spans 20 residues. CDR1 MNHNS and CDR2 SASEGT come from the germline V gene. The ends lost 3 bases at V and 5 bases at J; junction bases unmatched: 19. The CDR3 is CASSDSPGTVPTTDNSPLHF. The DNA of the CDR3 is TGTGCCAGCAGTGACAGTCCCGGGACAGTACCAACAACCGATAATTCACCCCTCCACTTT.

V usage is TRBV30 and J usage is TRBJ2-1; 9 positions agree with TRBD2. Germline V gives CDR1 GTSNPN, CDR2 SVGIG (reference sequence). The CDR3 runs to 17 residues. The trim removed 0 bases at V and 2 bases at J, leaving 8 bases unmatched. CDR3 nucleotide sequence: TGTGCCTGGAGTGTACAGGCTAGCGGGGTCACCTACAATGAGCAGTTCTTC. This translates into CAWSVQASGVTYNEQFF.

CDR3 nucleotide sequence: TGTGCCAGCAGCCAAGGGCGGGGACTAGCGATCTACGAGCAGTACTTC. Its protein is CASSQGRGLAIYEQYF. This rearrangement joins TRBV14 to TRBJ2-7; 10 bases agree with TRBD2. V gave up 1 base and J gave up 3 bases; unmatched junction bases: 6. The V gene's germline CDR1 is SGHDN and CDR2 FVKESK. The CDR3 loop spans 16 amino acids.